The rows below give T cell receptor beta chains drawn from one sample of a study of shared clonotypes between healthy human individuals. The data were produced by immunoSEQ multiplex PCR, yet TCRdb's version contains in-frame clones alone and is incomplete. The sample yields over a million clones, around 97% seen once. Sample: naive CD4+ T cells sorted from blood. These receptors all stem from a man aged 30-40 years in good health. CDR3s include the opening cysteine and the closing phenylalanine or tryptophan. Each record gives: clone size, V gene, D gene, J gene, CDR3 DNA, CDR3 protein. A D gene is named only where the DNA matches it firmly. Clone sizes are given selectively: once, few, many, or a class where the clone is expanded.

-,TRBV6-6,-,TRBJ2-3,TGTGCCAGCAGTTACCAGGGGCCAGATACGCAGTATTTT,CASSYQGPDTQYF
-,TRBV28,-,TRBJ2-5,TGTGCCAGCAGTTTAACGGGCCCAGGTGGGACCCAGTACTTC,CASSLTGPGGTQYF
-,TRBV5-1,TRBD2,TRBJ2-1,TGCGCCAGCAGCTCTATGGGACTAGGGGGACCTAATGAGCAGTTCTTC,CASSSMGLGGPNEQFF
once,TRBV7-2,TRBD1,TRBJ2-7,TGTGCCAGCAGCTCGAACAGGGGTGCACACTTC,CASSSNRGAHF
-,TRBV7-2,-,TRBJ2-7,TGTGCCAGCAGCTTCACAGGTTTCTCCTACGAGCAGTACTTC,CASSFTGFSYEQYF
-,TRBV15,TRBD1,TRBJ1-5,TGTGCCACCAGCAGAGGCCTGGACAGGGTAAATCAGCCCCAGCATTTT,CATSRGLDRVNQPQHF
-,TRBV28,-,TRBJ2-4,TGTGCCAGCAGCCAACCAGGGACCGAGGGCAAAAACATTCAGTACTTC,CASSQPGTEGKNIQYF
-,TRBV2,-,TRBJ2-3,TGTGCCAGCAGTGAAGTGTTGGCAGATACGCAGTATTTT,CASSEVLADTQYF
-,TRBV14,-,TRBJ2-3,TGTGCCAGCAGCCCACTCAGAGCGGCTAGCACAGATACGCAGTATTTT,CASSPLRAASTDTQYF
-,TRBV5-1,-,TRBJ2-3,TGCGCCAGCAGCTTGGGGGACAGCACAGATACGCAGTATTTT,CASSLGDSTDTQYF
once,TRBV4-1,-,TRBJ2-7,TGCGCCAGCAGCCTCAGGGCGACAGGTCTCTCCTACGAGCAGTACTTC,CASSLRATGLSYEQYF
-,TRBV4-2,-,TRBJ1-2,TGTGCCAGCAGCCACCTCGACAGCCTCCACTATGGCTACACCTTC,CASSHLDSLHYGYTF
-,TRBV28,-,TRBJ2-1,TGTGCCAGCAGCCTTCCAGGGTCCTACAATGAGCAGTTCTTC,CASSLPGSYNEQFF
-,TRBV28,-,TRBJ1-5,TGTGCCAGCAGTTCTTGGATTTCTGGGGAGCCCCAGCATTTT,CASSSWISGEPQHF
-,TRBV7-2,-,TRBJ2-2,TGTGCCAGCAGCTTAGTTTGGACTTCGACCGGGGAGCTGTTTTTT,CASSLVWTSTGELFF
-,TRBV10-3,-,TRBJ2-5,TGTGCCATCAGTGATCGAGGTAGAGAGACCCAGTACTTC,CAISDRGRETQYF